The 21 T cell receptor beta chains reported below all come from one sample, sequenced in a study of human T cells and chemical hapten exposure listed by TCRdb under 2021. The label giving this sample's time point can be read as: patch test 1, 2 weeks after DPC sensitization. Explained via the paper, the treatment or condition label denotes: therapeutic diphenylcyclopropenone sensitization with weekly scalp DPC. The protocol used for the library was RACE. Instrument used: NextSeq 500. The public reads were quality trimmed at Q25 with fastp and then assembled into clones with MiXCR by TCRdb, keeping productive beta chains. Here each entry gathers all rows of one CDR3 protein and keeps the most common genes and DNA. For this sample there are fewer than 150,000 distinct CDR3 sequences; about an eighth appear just once. The ten largest clones add up to 0.92% of the sample. Source: whole blood, taken in connection with sensitization to the hapten diphenylcyclopropenone (DPC). These receptors were taken from a man between 18 and 35 years old with alopecia areata. Some clones in this sample may be carry-over from other donors' samples.

This clonotype was found a few times. The chain combines TRBV5-6 with TRBJ1-3, with D uncertain. In germline, CDR1 is SGHDT, CDR2 YYEEEE. Deletions cut 2 bases from V and 4 bases from J, with 10 bases between. This CDR3 is built from 14 residues. Written as DNA, the CDR3 is TGTGCCAGCAGCTTCTGGACCGTCGGAAACACCATATATTTT. This sequence encodes CASSFWTVGNTIYF.

This clonotype has more than one count but fewer than ten. The rearrangement links TRBV19 to TRBJ1-2; weak D call: TRBD1 (6 bases). Trimming left V 6 bases short and J 6 bases short, with 23 bases between. Germline values: CDR1 LNHDA, CDR2 SQIVND (reference sequence). CDR3 length equals 16 residues. The CDR3 spells CASRTTRTVTIDGYTF. The CDR3 DNA reads TGTGCCAGTAGGACCACCCGGACAGTCACAATTGATGGCTACACCTTC. The whole variable domain, filled in from reference TRBV19 and TRBJ1-2, reads DGGITQSPKYLFRKEGQNVTLSCEQNLNHDAMYWYRQDPGQGLRLIYYSQIVNDFQKGDIAEGYSVSREKKESFPLTVTSAQKNPTAFYLCASRTTRTVTIDGYTFGSGTRLTVV.

This clonotype was detected ten times or more. The chain recombines TRBV7-9 with TRBJ1-3; D not certain. The CDR3 is 12 residues long. Per germline, CDR1 SEHNR and CDR2 FQNEAQ (reference sequence). The V end was cut by 10 bases, the J end by 2 bases, with 9 bases between. The CDR3 DNA follows: TGTGCCACCACACCTACTGGAAACACCATATATTTT. It encodes CATTPTGNTIYF.

This clonotype turned up a few times. The V gene is TRBV6-2 or TRBV6-3, the J gene TRBJ2-3, with 9 positions matching TRBD2. V was clipped by 2 bases and J by 2 bases; unmatched bases: 2. CDR3 length: 15 residues. CDR1 is MNHEY and CDR2 is SVGEGT in the germline V gene. CDR3 region: CASSYGGGVTDTQYF. Written as DNA, the CDR3 is TGTGCCAGCAGTTACGGCGGGGGGGTCACAGATACGCAGTATTTT.

This clonotype was seen more than once but under ten times. The genes are TRBV20-1 and TRBJ1-2; D gene ambiguous. The CDR3 sequence is 13 residues long. With 7 bases removed from V and 3 bases from J, the gap between germline ends came to 15 bases. Looked up from germline, CDR1 is DFQATT and CDR2 is SNEGSKA (reference sequence). CDR3 loop: CSVNDGVDYGYTF. CDR3 DNA: TGCAGTGTCAACGATGGGGTCGACTATGGCTACACCTTC.

This clonotype was recorded many times. The rearrangement joins TRBV19 to TRBJ2-2; a weak D match, TRBD1 (6 bases). This CDR3 contains 16 residues. Germline V gives CDR1 LNHDA, CDR2 SQIVND (reference sequence). Trimming took 8 bases from V and 0 from J, leaving 16 bases between them. The CDR3 DNA follows: TGTGCCAGTCTTGAGACAGGATCTCCGAACACCGGGGAGCTGTTTTTT. Its protein product is CASLETGSPNTGELFF.

The chain has TRBV6-2 or TRBV6-3 and TRBJ2-7, with D tentatively TRBD1 (7 bases). The germline V gene has CDR1 MNHEY and CDR2 SVGEGT. V was cut by 4 bases and J by 3 bases, with 10 bases left in between. CDR3 size: 13 residues. CDR3 amino acids: CASSWQGGYEQYV. The CDR3 coding sequence is TGTGCCAGCAGTTGGCAGGGGGGCTACGAGCAGTACGTC.

This clonotype turned up a few times. This chain uses TRBV28 with TRBJ2-7; D unresolved. The CDR3 contains 12 residues. Germline V gene sequence: CDR1 MDHEN, CDR2 SYDVKM. Between the trimmed V and J ends, which lost 4 bases and 3 bases, there was a span of 7 bases. In DNA, the CDR3 is TGTGCCAGCAGTTCCGCGTTCTACGAGCAGTACTTC. It specifies CASSSAFYEQYF. Supplemented by reference TRBV28 and TRBJ2-7, the full variable domain reads DVKVTQSSRYLVKRTGEKVFLECVQDMDHENMFWYRQDPGLGLRLIYFSYDVKMKEKGDIPEGYSVSREKKERFSLILESASTNQTSMYLCASSSAFYEQYFGPGTRLTVT.

This clonotype was seen a handful of times. CDR3 bases: TGTGCCAGCAGGAGCACCGGGACGGGGACCTACGAGCAGTACTTC. This encodes CASRSTGTGTYEQYF. This chain links TRBV6-2 or TRBV6-3 with TRBJ2-7; perhaps D is TRBD1 or TRBD2 (5 bases each). The length of the CDR3 is 15 residues. Germline CDR1 and CDR2: MNHEY and SVGEGT. V dropped 6 bases and J dropped 2 bases, with 17 bases sitting between them.

This clonotype was picked up many times. The rearrangement uses TRBV10-2 and TRBJ1-1; D is possibly TRBD1 (5 bases). The CDR3 runs to 14 residues. The V and J ends lost 4 bases and 5 bases respectively, with 14 bases between them. Germline V gives CDR1 WSHSY, CDR2 SAAADI. CDR3 region: CASSGAGRGTEAFF. CDR3 DNA sequence: TGCGCCAGCAGTGGGGCAGGGCGAGGGACTGAAGCTTTCTTT.

This sequence joins TRBV6-5 and TRBJ2-2, with unresolved D. CDR3 size: 15 residues. The V gene's germline CDR1 is MNHEY and CDR2 SVGAGI. V was pared by 4 bases and J by 9 bases, with 18 bases between. The CDR3 region is CASSSVQRMARELFF. In nucleotides, the CDR3 is TGTGCCAGCAGTTCCGTCCAGAGGATGGCCCGGGAGCTGTTTTTT.

This clonotype has a handful of counts. The gene calls are TRBV7-9 and TRBJ1-6; possible D gene TRBD1, 6 bases. V lost 4 bases and J 5 bases, leaving 15 bases between the germline ends. Looked up from germline, CDR1 is SEHNR and CDR2 is FQNEAQ (reference sequence). The CDR3 sequence is 16 residues long. The chain's CDR3 is CASSSQPGHNNSPLHF. As DNA, the CDR3 is TGTGCCAGCAGCTCACAGCCGGGACACAATAATTCACCCCTCCACTTT.

This clonotype was seen more than once but under ten times. The chain has TRBV5-1 and TRBJ2-3; tentative D call: TRBD2 (6 bases). V was pared by 4 bases and J by 6 bases, with 18 bases between. The germline gives CDR1 SGHRS, CDR2 YFSETQ. The CDR3 contains 15 residues. The CDR3 DNA follows: TGCGCCAGCAGCCGGGCGGGACCGCTCATGGATACGCAGTATTTT. It specifies CASSRAGPLMDTQYF.

This clonotype was found a few times. The rearrangement uses TRBV19 and TRBJ1-2; D ambiguous. The germline V gene has CDR1 LNHDA and CDR2 SQIVND (reference sequence). The CDR3 runs to 14 residues. Trimming shortened V by 7 bases and J by 0 bases, and 12 bases separated the two germline ends. CDR3 sequence (DNA): TGTGCCAGTAAACAAGGTGTAGCTAACTATGGCTACACCTTC. Protein product: CASKQGVANYGYTF.

The rearrangement joins TRBV6-5 to TRBJ2-2; D tentatively fits TRBD1 or TRBD2 (5 bases each). The CDR3 extends over 15 amino acids. V gave up 6 bases and J gave up 2 bases, with 13 bases separating them. CDR1 is MNHEY and CDR2 is SVGAGI in the germline V gene. CDR3 amino acids: CASSRPGPNTGELFF. The DNA for the CDR3 is TGTGCCAGCAGCCGACCGGGACCTAACACCGGGGAGCTGTTTTTT.

This clonotype has only a few counts. V and J are TRBV6-2 or TRBV6-3 and TRBJ2-1; TRBD1 is a possible D gene (5 bases). The CDR3 spans 15 residues. The V end lost 8 bases, the J end lost 7 bases, and 21 bases lay between the germline ends. Germline V gene lookup returns CDR1 MNHEY and CDR2 SVGEGT. The CDR3 is CASSSRGGFHNEQFF. The DNA for the CDR3 is TGTGCCAGCTCCTCAAGGGGCGGCTTTCATAATGAGCAGTTCTTC.

This clonotype was seen only a few times. This chain links TRBV7-6 with TRBJ2-5; 10 bases align to TRBD1. The V and J ends lost 4 bases and 3 bases, in that order; junction bases with no gene match: 8. The CDR3 totals 16 residues. CDR1 is SGHVS and CDR2 is FNYEAQ in the germline V gene. This CDR3 is CASSSPTGGLEETQYF. The DNA of the CDR3 is TGTGCCAGCAGCTCGCCGACAGGGGGCCTGGAAGAGACCCAGTACTTC.

To note about this clonotype: At one of its ends the junction is not consistent with the germline gene, which may arise from a read error. The V and J genes are TRBV4-1 and TRBJ1-1; TRBD1 might be the D (6 bases). CDR1 is MGHRA and CDR2 is YSYEKL in the germline V gene. There are 19 residues in the CDR3. The CDR3, as DNA: TGCGCCAGCGGCCAAGATCTACGGGGGGCCGGAGGGAGGGTAACTGAAGCTTTCTTT. This encodes CASGQDLRGAGGRVTEAFF.

The J gene is TRBJ1-2, the V gene TRBV5-1; TRBD1 matches 7 bases. Unmatched junction bases numbered 6, after V lost 5 bases and J lost 5 bases. Germline values: CDR1 SGHRS, CDR2 YFSETQ. The CDR3 is 13 amino acids. The CDR3, as DNA: TGCGCCAGCAGGCTACAGGGGATTTATGGCTACACCTTC. Residues: CASRLQGIYGYTF.

In its sample, this clonotype was seen a few times. The chain joins TRBV14 to TRBJ2-5; 7 bases agree with TRBD2. The CDR3 consists of 16 residues. Germline CDR1 reads SGHDN; CDR2 reads FVKESK. After removal of 1 base from V and 1 base from J, the junction contained 6 bases not matched to a gene. CDR3 sequence: CASSQAVGGTQETQYF. The CDR3 bases are TGTGCCAGCAGCCAAGCCGTCGGGGGGACCCAAGAGACCCAGTACTTC.

This clonotype was observed a few times. The genes are TRBV7-9 and TRBJ2-1, with TRBD2 identical over 7 bases. Germline V gene lookup returns CDR1 SEHNR and CDR2 FQNEAQ (reference sequence). The CDR3 is 16 amino acids. V trimming: 5 bases; J trimming: 0 bases; junction bases outside the gene matches: 7. The CDR3 sequence: CASSETGGSSYNEQFF. CDR3 bases: TGTGCCAGCAGCGAGACGGGGGGAAGCTCCTACAATGAGCAGTTCTTC.